What follows are 29 T cell receptor beta chains derived from one specimen sequenced in a study of blood T cell repertoires in COVID-19 (dated by TCRdb to 2020 to 2021). Library construction relied on the immunoSEQ multiplex PCR assay. Not all clones reach the TCRdb copy of this immuneACCESS table, which keeps in-frame sequences only. Checked studies attribute under half of the gap to unresolved V genes and leave the rest unexplained. The sample table lists more than 200,000 clones, roughly 87% of them with a count of one. Approximately 7.2% of the sample goes to the ten largest clones. The sequenced sample consisted of PBMCs or T cells enriched from blood (not recorded which). All receptors come from a man aged 30-40 years in a cohort exposed to, infected with or recovered from COVID-19 (not recorded which).

The CDR3 nucleotides read TGTGCCAGCAGTTATGGCAGGGGGAGCCTTAATGAAAAACTGTTTTTT. Translation gives CASSYGRGSLNEKLFF. The V call is TRBV2, the J call TRBJ1-4, with TRBD1 matching over 7 bases. The CDR3 is made up of 16 amino acids. Looked up from germline, CDR1 is SNHLY and CDR2 is FYNNEI. After removal of 5 bases from V and 4 bases from J, the junction contained 10 bases not matched to a gene.

CDR3 residues: CASSQARDRDEKLFF. CDR3 coding DNA: TGTGCCAGCAGCCAAGCTCGGGACAGGGATGAAAAACTGTTTTTT. The chain is built from TRBV4-2 and TRBJ1-4; 9 nucleotides align to TRBD1. This CDR3 has 15 amino acids. The V and J ends lost 1 base and 6 bases, in that order; junction bases with no gene match: 3. CDR1 and CDR2 from the germline V gene are LGHNA and YNFKEQ.

On this clone itself: At one end, the junction sequence differs from germline, possibly due to a read error. This rearrangement joins TRBV11-2 to TRBJ2-7; TRBD1 aligns across 7 bases. The germline CDR1 and CDR2 sequences are SGHAT and FQNNGV. The CDR3 consists of 14 residues. CDR3 amino acids: CASSLDNRGYEQYF. The CDR3 nucleotides are TGTGCCAGCAGCCTAGACAACAGGGGCTACGAGCAGTACTTC.

V gene TRBV19 combines with J gene TRBJ1-1, with 7 bases identical to TRBD1. CDR3 size: 11 residues. After removal of 8 bases from V and 5 bases from J, the junction contained 2 bases not matched to a gene. Looked up from germline, CDR1 is LNHDA and CDR2 is SQIVND (reference sequence). Written as DNA, the CDR3 is TGTGCCAGTCAGACAGGGACTGAAGCTTTCTTT. Protein product: CASQTGTEAFF.

This clone was detected only once. J is TRBJ1-1 and V is TRBV18, with a possible D match to TRBD1 (5 bases). The germline V gene encodes CDR1 KGHSH and CDR2 LQKENI. CDR3 length: 14 residues. The ends were cut back, 3 bases at V and 3 bases at J, with 11 bases in the middle. The CDR3 coding sequence is TGTGCCAGCTCACCCGACCGGGGGGACACTGAAGCTTTCTTT. This translates into CASSPDRGDTEAFF.

The chain couples TRBV11-2 to TRBJ1-2; tentatively, D is TRBD1 (6 bases). Per the germline V gene, CDR1 is SGHAT and CDR2 is FQNNGV. The CDR3 sequence is 16 residues long. The germline V and J ends were trimmed by 9 bases and 6 bases, with 26 bases remaining between them. The CDR3 DNA is TGTGCCAGTCGGGGGGGCAGGTGGGATCGGCTTGATGGCTACACCTTC. It specifies CASRGGRWDRLDGYTF. The whole variable domain, filled in from reference TRBV11-2 and TRBJ1-2, reads EAGVAQSPRYKIIEKRQSVAFWCNPISGHATLYWYQQILGQGPKLLIQFQNNGVVDDSQLPKDRFSAERLKGVDSTLKIQPAKLEDSAVYLCASRGGRWDRLDGYTFGSGTRLTVV.

For this clone: The same CDR3 arises from other DNA sequences in this sample as well. The chain is built from TRBV19 and TRBJ1-2; TRBD1 matches 8 bases. Germline-derived CDR1 and CDR2 are LNHDA and SQIVND (reference sequence). Trimming at V came to 5 bases and at J to 2 bases, leaving 4 bases not matched to a gene. This CDR3 is built from 14 residues. The CDR3 sequence: CASSSTGGNYGYTF. The CDR3 coding sequence is TGTGCCAGTAGTTCTACAGGGGGGAACTATGGCTACACCTTC. The full variable domain, in which reference TRBV19 and TRBJ1-2 provide the parts outside the CDR3, is DGGITQSPKYLFRKEGQNVTLSCEQNLNHDAMYWYRQDPGQGLRLIYYSQIVNDFQKGDIAEGYSVSREKKESFPLTVTSAQKNPTAFYLCASSSTGGNYGYTFGSGTRLTVV.

The V call is TRBV15, the J call TRBJ2-3; TRBD2 aligns across 7 bases. V lost 6 bases to trimming and J lost 6 bases; unmatched junction nucleotides: 9. From germline, CDR1 is LNHNV and CDR2 YYDKDF (reference sequence). The CDR3 consists of 14 residues. The CDR3 sequence: CATSVRLAGDTQYF. CDR3 sequence (DNA): TGTGCCACCAGTGTACGACTAGCCGGGGATACGCAGTATTTT.

This chain joins TRBV27 and TRBJ1-1, with a weak D call TRBD1 (5 bases). Trimming left V 5 bases short and J 2 bases short, with 12 bases between. CDR3 length: 14 residues. Germline CDR1 is MNHEY and CDR2 is SMNVEV (reference sequence). The CDR3 bases are TGTGCCAGCAGTGAGCTCGACAGAAACACTGAAGCTTTCTTT. Protein sequence: CASSELDRNTEAFF.

J is TRBJ2-7 and V is TRBV9; D is undetermined. Germline CDR1 reads SGDLS; CDR2 reads YYNGEE. Trimming pared 0 bases from V and 2 bases from J, leaving 9 bases between. The CDR3 totals 14 residues. The CDR3 DNA is TGTGCCAGCAGCGTAGACCCAGGTACCTACGAGCAGTACTTC. This translates into CASSVDPGTYEQYF. Looking up the rest from reference TRBV9 and TRBJ2-7 gives the full variable domain: DSGVTQTPKHLITATGQRVTLRCSPRSGDLSVYWYQQSLDQGLQFLIQYYNGEERAKGNILERFSAQQFPDLHSELNLSSLELGDSALYFCASSVDPGTYEQYFGPGTRLTVT.

The chain links TRBV11-2 to TRBJ2-1; D is undetermined. Germline V CDR1 and CDR2: SGHAT, FQNNGV. With 1 base removed from V and 9 bases from J, the gap between germline ends came to 10 bases. The CDR3 extends over 13 amino acids. The CDR3 protein is CASSLGVGTEQFF. CDR3 in DNA: TGTGCCAGCAGCTTAGGAGTCGGTACTGAGCAGTTCTTC.

CDR3 residues: CASSQGTEAFF. The CDR3, as DNA: TGTGCCAGCAGTCAGGGGACTGAAGCTTTCTTT. The chain uses TRBV6-4 and TRBJ1-1; possibly TRBD1 for D (6 bases). The CDR3 has 11 amino acids. Germline-derived CDR1 and CDR2 are MRHNA and SNTAGT. Trimming removed 5 bases from V and 5 bases from J, with 6 bases in between.

The rearrangement joins TRBV29-1 to TRBJ2-4; 8 positions match TRBD2. This CDR3 has 16 residues. Germline CDR1 and CDR2: SQVTM and ANQGSEA. V shed 4 bases and J 1 base; nucleotides not matched to a gene: 9. Written as DNA, the CDR3 is TGCAGCGTTGTTTCCAGCGGGAGTCGGGCCAAAAACATTCAGTACTTC. Protein sequence: CSVVSSGSRAKNIQYF.

This clone appeared a single time. The genes are TRBV4-3 and TRBJ2-1; D may be TRBD1 (5 bases). CDR3 length: 14 residues. V lost 1 base and J 8 bases, leaving 12 bases between the germline ends. Looked up from germline, CDR1 is LGHNA and CDR2 is YSLEER. The CDR3 loop is CASSQGQGTYEQFF. CDR3 in DNA: TGCGCCAGCAGCCAAGGCCAGGGAACCTATGAGCAGTTCTTC.

J is TRBJ1-1 and V is TRBV28; TRBD1 might be the D (5 bases). Germline CDR1 is MDHEN and CDR2 is SYDVKM. Trimming pared 7 bases from V and 4 bases from J, leaving 7 bases between. The CDR3 consists of 11 residues. The CDR3 loop reads CASMGGTEAFF. CDR3 bases: TGTGCCAGCATGGGGGGCACTGAAGCTTTCTTT.

The chain joins TRBV5-4 to TRBJ2-3, with TRBD2 identical over 12 bases. Germline CDR1 and CDR2: SGHNT and YYREEE (reference sequence). V lost 3 bases and J lost 5; bases outside the gene matches: 7. The CDR3 is 16 residues long. The CDR3 reads CASSSDPGLAGDTQYF. DNA of the CDR3: TGTGCCAGCAGCTCAGACCCGGGACTAGCGGGAGATACGCAGTATTTT.

V usage is TRBV24-1 and J usage is TRBJ1-2; a possible D gene is TRBD1 (6 bases). CDR3 length: 14 residues. The V gene lost 3 bases and the J gene lost 5 bases, with 12 bases spanning the gap. Germline CDR1 and CDR2: KGHDR and SFDVKD. Written as DNA, the CDR3 is TGTGCCACCAGTGATAGGACAGAAGCGTATGGCTACACCTTC. Amino acid sequence: CATSDRTEAYGYTF.

The J gene is TRBJ1-1, the V gene TRBV19, with TRBD1 identical over 7 bases. The CDR3 length is 15 residues. V dropped 6 bases and J dropped 4; count of bases not matched to a gene: 11. Per germline, CDR1 LNHDA and CDR2 SQIVND (reference sequence). The CDR3 DNA follows: TGTGCCAGTAGCCCTGACAGGGTACGTGCCACTGAAGCTTTCTTT. It is translated as CASSPDRVRATEAFF.

V gene TRBV3-1 (or the pseudogene TRBV3-2) combines with J gene TRBJ2-7; 8 positions match TRBD1. Germline CDR1 LGHDT, CDR2 YNNKEL (reference sequence). V lost 4 bases to trimming and J lost 7 bases; unmatched junction nucleotides: 6. The CDR3 covers 13 residues. The CDR3 loop is CASSRGQGEEQYF. CDR3 nucleotides: TGTGCCAGCAGCCGAGGACAGGGCGAGGAGCAGTACTTC.

For this clone: The same CDR3 is also encoded by other DNA sequences in this sample. The V call is TRBV9, the J call TRBJ2-7, with 8 bases that match TRBD1. From germline, CDR1 is SGDLS and CDR2 YYNGEE. The CDR3 loop spans 14 amino acids. The V gene end was trimmed by 0 bases and the J gene end by 7 bases; junction bases not matched to a gene: 6. The CDR3 protein is CASSVDRGLREQYF. The CDR3 DNA reads TGTGCCAGCAGCGTAGACAGGGGGTTGAGGGAGCAGTACTTC.

Only a few counts were recorded for this clone. The chain's CDR3 is CASSPSPDRVRQPQHF. The CDR3 DNA follows: TGTGCCAGCAGTCCCTCCCCTGACAGGGTGCGTCAGCCCCAGCATTTT. J is TRBJ1-5 and V is TRBV27; 7 nucleotides line up with TRBD1. Germline V gene data show CDR1 as MNHEY and CDR2 as SMNVEV (reference sequence). V lost 5 bases to trimming and J lost 6 bases; unmatched junction nucleotides: 13. This CDR3 is 16 amino acids long.

This clone is a singleton in its sample. The J gene is TRBJ2-2, the V gene TRBV5-5, with 8 bases identical to TRBD2. The CDR3 is made up of 15 amino acids. The V and J ends lost 6 bases and 4 bases, in that order; junction bases with no gene match: 8. The germline gives CDR1 SGHKS, CDR2 YYEKEE (reference sequence). The CDR3 coding sequence is TGTGCCAGCACCCTCGGGCTAGCGGGCACCGGGGAGCTGTTTTTT. It specifies CASTLGLAGTGELFF.

In its sample, this clone was seen many times. The chain is built from TRBV6-1 and TRBJ2-2; 9 positions match TRBD2. Germline trimming cut 7 bases from V and 1 base from J; bases unmatched to any gene: 1. From germline, CDR1 is MNHNS and CDR2 SASEGT. This CDR3 has 14 residues. Here the CDR3 DNA reads TGTGCCAGCAAAGCGGGGGGGAACACCGGGGAGCTGTTTTTT. Its protein product is CASKAGGNTGELFF.

The CDR3 region is CATSGDRGRGQPQHF. The CDR3 DNA reads TGTGCCACCAGCGGCGACAGGGGACGGGGTCAGCCCCAGCATTTT. This chain links TRBV15 with TRBJ1-5; 8 positions agree with TRBD1. This CDR3 is built from 15 residues. V shed 5 bases, J shed 6 bases, and the junction held 9 bases outside the gene matches. Germline V gene data show CDR1 as LNHNV and CDR2 as YYDKDF (reference sequence).

The chain employs TRBV24-1 and TRBJ1-2; tentative D call: TRBD1 (6 bases). CDR3 size: 13 residues. Germline CDR1 and CDR2: KGHDR and SFDVKD. V lost 5 bases, J lost 6 bases, and 12 bases lay in between. CDR3 in DNA: TGTGCCACCAGTGGTGACAGGATAAATGGCTACACCTTC. It codes for CATSGDRINGYTF.

The chain carries TRBV19 and TRBJ1-5; D remains ambiguous. CDR3 length: 13 residues. Germline loops: CDR1 LNHDA, CDR2 SQIVND (reference sequence). The ends were cut back, 0 bases at V and 6 bases at J, with 6 bases in the middle. CDR3 DNA sequence: TGTGCCAGTAGTATAGAGAACAGTCAGCCCCAGCATTTT. Its translation: CASSIENSQPQHF.

The chain couples TRBV5-6 to TRBJ2-5; the D gene is possibly TRBD1 (8 bases). With 2 bases removed from V and 4 bases from J, the gap between germline ends came to 15 bases. This CDR3 comprises 15 residues. CDR1 is SGHDT and CDR2 is YYEEEE in the germline V gene. DNA for the CDR3: TGTGCCAGCAGCTTCGACAGGGGAGGGGGAGAGACCCAGTACTTC. Its translation is CASSFDRGGGETQYF.

The V gene is TRBV9, the J gene TRBJ2-3, with D unresolved. CDR1 and CDR2 from the germline V gene are SGDLS and YYNGEE. The CDR3 spans 14 residues. Trimming stripped 0 bases from V and 5 bases from J, with 10 bases between. The DNA for the CDR3 is TGTGCCAGCAGCGTAGTTACGCTAGGAGATACGCAGTATTTT. This translates into CASSVVTLGDTQYF. Full variable domain (remainder filled in from reference TRBV9 and TRBJ2-3): DSGVTQTPKHLITATGQRVTLRCSPRSGDLSVYWYQQSLDQGLQFLIQYYNGEERAKGNILERFSAQQFPDLHSELNLSSLELGDSALYFCASSVVTLGDTQYFGPGTRLTVL.

This clone was detected only once. This rearrangement joins TRBV5-1 to TRBJ2-7; 8 nucleotides align to TRBD1. Germline V gives CDR1 SGHRS, CDR2 YFSETQ. The CDR3 is made up of 15 amino acids. J lost 3 bases, V lost 0 bases, and 5 bases had no gene match. As DNA, the CDR3 is TGCGCCAGCAGCTTGGTGCCACAGGGGGTCTACGAGCAGTACTTC. This sequence encodes CASSLVPQGVYEQYF.